This entry lists 8 T cell receptor beta chains sequenced from one sample in a study of molecular identifiers for immune sequencing clone quantification. TCRdb reprocessed the PCR reads with MiXCR, giving one entry per CDR3 protein. The table records about half a million distinct CDR3 sequences, 25% of them present only once. The sequencing sample was made of naive CD8+ T cells from blood, with Jurkat cell RNA spiked in. The subset was: FACS-sorted CD8+CD4-CCR7+CD45RA+ naive T cells. These receptor sequences come from a human donor in good health. Some libraries in this study had Jurkat cell RNA spiked in.

The CDR3 protein is CASSQGLPEDTQYF. DNA of the CDR3: TGCGCCAGCAGCCAGGGACTACCCGAAGATACGCAGTATTTT. The chain uses TRBV4-3 and TRBJ2-3, with 7 bases that match TRBD2. Germline V gene data show CDR1 as LGHNA and CDR2 as YSLEER. After removal of 3 bases from V and 5 bases from J, the junction contained 5 bases not matched to a gene. There are 14 residues in the CDR3.

The chain carries TRBV7-2 and TRBJ2-7; 12 bases map to TRBD1. CDR1 and CDR2 from the germline V gene are SGHTA and FQGNSA. V lost 6 bases to trimming and J lost 4 bases; unmatched junction nucleotides: 10. There are 16 residues in the CDR3. The chain's CDR3 is CASRLDPGQGAYEQYF. Written as DNA, the CDR3 is TGTGCCAGCAGGCTCGATCCGGGACAGGGGGCTTACGAGCAGTACTTC.

The chain combines TRBV4-3 with TRBJ1-4; the D gene is possibly TRBD1 (5 bases). Deletions cut 0 bases from V and 2 bases from J, with 16 bases between. Germline V CDR1 and CDR2: LGHNA, YSLEER. This CDR3 spans 18 amino acids. This CDR3 is CASSQDDWGMGTNEKLFF. DNA for the CDR3: TGCGCCAGCAGCCAAGATGACTGGGGGATGGGGACTAATGAAAAACTGTTTTTT.

This chain uses TRBV27 with TRBJ2-7, with D unclear. The V end was cut by 6 bases, the J end by 0 bases, with 9 bases between. The CDR3 loop spans 13 amino acids. The germline CDR1 and CDR2 sequences are MNHEY and SMNVEV (reference sequence). The CDR3 region is CASRESNSYEQYF. The CDR3 DNA follows: TGTGCCAGCAGGGAATCTAACTCCTACGAGCAGTACTTC.

This clonotype occurred many times. The chain combines TRBV29-1 with TRBJ1-1; D not resolved. Germline V gives CDR1 SQVTM, CDR2 ANQGSEA. This CDR3 is built from 10 residues. The CDR3 DNA reads as TGCAGGGAGGGGAACACTGAAGCTTTCTTT. The encoded protein is CREGNTEAFF.

J is TRBJ2-3 and V is TRBV9, with TRBD2 as a possible D gene (5 bases). Germline V gives CDR1 SGDLS, CDR2 YYNGEE. V dropped 1 base and J dropped 1 base, with 7 bases sitting between them. This CDR3 spans 14 amino acids. The CDR3 here is CASSVLSGTDTQYF. The CDR3 DNA sequence: TGTGCCAGCAGCGTACTTAGCGGCACAGATACGCAGTATTTT. The variable domain in full, completed from reference TRBV9 and TRBJ2-3, reads DSGVTQTPKHLITATGQRVTLRCSPRSGDLSVYWYQQSLDQGLQFLIQYYNGEERAKGNILERFSAQQFPDLHSELNLSSLELGDSALYFCASSVLSGTDTQYFGPGTRLTVL.

For this clonotype: A much larger clone lies a single base off, so this may be a read error. The rearrangement uses TRBV10-3 and TRBJ2-7; D may correspond to TRBD1 or TRBD2 (5 bases each). Germline V gives CDR1 ENHRY, CDR2 SYGVKD. The CDR3 extends over 12 amino acids. The CDR3 protein is CAIREDQGEQNF. In DNA form, the CDR3 reads TGTGCCATCAGGGAGGACCAGGGCGAGCAGAACTTC.

A word on this clonotype: A much larger clone is a single base away; this may be a read error. The J gene is TRBJ1-1, the V gene TRBV4-1; D gene ambiguous. CDR1 is MGHRA and CDR2 is YSYEKL in the germline V gene. CDR3 length: 15 amino acids. CDR3 in amino acids: CASSQERRINTAAFF. CDR3 coding DNA: TGCGCCAGCAGCCAAGAAAGGCGGATCAACACTGCAGCTTTCTTT.